Described below is a single TCR beta chain sequence and its context. Antigen unknown. These data are taken from a study of T cell responses to AZD1222 COVID-19 vaccine. Study summary: Pooling was applied to second doses at about 4 or about 12 weeks. Points from the study as a whole: Spike-wide coverage was observed for vaccine-associated CD4 TCRs, with dominant responses at 160-218 and 743-854. Donors were mostly white British, more females; clonal diversity possibly underestimated.

V dropped 5 bases and J dropped 6; count of bases not matched to a gene: 10. The germline CDR1 and CDR2 sequences are MNHEY and SMNVEV (reference sequence). The CDR3 runs 15 residues. Assay: immunoSEQ multiplex PCR; the TCRdb copy retains only in-frame clones and omits some. Among 110,000 to 150,000 clones, over 75% were seen once, and the ten largest hold roughly 1.5%. This clonotype was obtained from an adult in good health. The J gene is TRBJ2-7, the V gene TRBV27; 10 positions match TRBD1. The sample consisted of peripheral blood, taken on day 0 of AZD1222 vaccination. CDR3 nucleotide sequence: TGTGCCAGCAGTCGGAGACAGGGGGCGGCAGTCGAGCAGTACTTC. Amino acid sequence: CASSRRQGAAVEQYF.